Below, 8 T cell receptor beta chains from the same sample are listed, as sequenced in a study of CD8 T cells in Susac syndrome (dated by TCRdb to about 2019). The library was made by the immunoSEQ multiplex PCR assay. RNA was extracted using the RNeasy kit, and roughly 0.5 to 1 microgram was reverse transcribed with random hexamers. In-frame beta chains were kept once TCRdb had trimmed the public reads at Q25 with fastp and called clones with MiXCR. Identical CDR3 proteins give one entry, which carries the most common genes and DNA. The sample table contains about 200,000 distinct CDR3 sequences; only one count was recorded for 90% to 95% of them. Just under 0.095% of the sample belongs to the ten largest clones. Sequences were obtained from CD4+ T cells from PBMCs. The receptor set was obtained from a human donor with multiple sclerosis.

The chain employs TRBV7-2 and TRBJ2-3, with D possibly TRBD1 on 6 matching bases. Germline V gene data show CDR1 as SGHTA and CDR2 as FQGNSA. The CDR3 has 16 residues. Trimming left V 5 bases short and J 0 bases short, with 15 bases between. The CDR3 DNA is TGTGCCAGCAGCCCACGACAGGTCGCTAGCACAGATACGCAGTATTTT. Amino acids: CASSPRQVASTDTQYF.

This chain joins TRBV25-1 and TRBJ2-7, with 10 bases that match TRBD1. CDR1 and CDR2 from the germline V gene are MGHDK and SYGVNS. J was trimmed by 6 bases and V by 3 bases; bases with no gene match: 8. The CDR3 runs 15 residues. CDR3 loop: CASSDPRTGGREQYF. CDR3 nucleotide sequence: TGTGCCAGCAGTGATCCTAGGACAGGGGGGCGCGAGCAGTACTTC.

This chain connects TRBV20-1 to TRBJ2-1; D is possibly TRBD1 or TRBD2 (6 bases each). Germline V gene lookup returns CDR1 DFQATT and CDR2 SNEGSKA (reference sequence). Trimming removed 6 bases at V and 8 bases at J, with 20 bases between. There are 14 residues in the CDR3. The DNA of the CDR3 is TGCAGTGCCCAAGTTCCGGGGGCCCCTCATGAGCAGTTCTTC. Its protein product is CSAQVPGAPHEQFF.

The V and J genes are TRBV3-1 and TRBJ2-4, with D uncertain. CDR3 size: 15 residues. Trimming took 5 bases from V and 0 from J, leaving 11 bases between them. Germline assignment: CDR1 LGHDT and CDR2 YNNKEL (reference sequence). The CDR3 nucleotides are TGTGCCAGCAGCTCCTCGGTTGTAGCCAAAAACATTCAGTACTTC. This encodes CASSSSVVAKNIQYF.

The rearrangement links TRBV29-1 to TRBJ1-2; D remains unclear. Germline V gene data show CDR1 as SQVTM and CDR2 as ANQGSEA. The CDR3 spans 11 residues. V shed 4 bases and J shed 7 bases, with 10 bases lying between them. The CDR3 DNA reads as TGCAGCGTTGGCGGGGTCTCTGGCTACACCTTC. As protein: CSVGGVSGYTF.

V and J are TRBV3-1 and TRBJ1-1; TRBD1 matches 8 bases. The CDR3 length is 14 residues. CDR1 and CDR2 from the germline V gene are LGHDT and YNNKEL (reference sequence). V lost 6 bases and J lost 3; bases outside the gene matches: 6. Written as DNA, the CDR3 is TGTGCCAGCAGGGACAGGGCGGGGGACACTGAAGCTTTCTTT. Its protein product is CASRDRAGDTEAFF.

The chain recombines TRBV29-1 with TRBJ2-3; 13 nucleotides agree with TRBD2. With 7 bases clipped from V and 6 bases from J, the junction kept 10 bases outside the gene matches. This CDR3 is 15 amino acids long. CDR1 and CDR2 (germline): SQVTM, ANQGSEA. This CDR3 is CSGSRLAGGADTQYF. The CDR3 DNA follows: TGCAGCGGTTCTCGACTAGCGGGAGGAGCTGATACGCAGTATTTT.

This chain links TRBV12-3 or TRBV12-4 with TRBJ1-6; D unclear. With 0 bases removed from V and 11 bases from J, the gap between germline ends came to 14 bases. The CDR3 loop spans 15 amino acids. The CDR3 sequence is CASSLADQVGPPLHF. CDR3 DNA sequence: TGTGCCAGCAGTTTAGCAGACCAGGTCGGGCCACCCCTCCACTTT.